This passage covers 23 T cell receptor beta chains from one sample sequenced in a study of T cells in Graves' hyperthyroidism and ophthalmopathy. Using RNA transcripts as the source, TCR beta CDR3 regions were amplified. First-round RT-PCR of the TCR CDR3 relied on the HTBI primer set. TCRdb independently ran MiXCR on the multiplex PCR reads; one entry per CDR3 protein. The sample contains about 400,000 distinct CDR3 sequences, roughly 14% of which appear only once. The sequenced material came from blood. These receptors were obtained from a woman younger than 35 with Graves' hyperthyroidism that later progressed to Graves' ophthalmopathy.

This clonotype was observed a handful of times. This chain links TRBV20-1 with TRBJ1-6; D is unresolved. Trimming cost V 1 base and J 10 bases, with 11 bases left between them. Looked up from germline, CDR1 is DFQATT and CDR2 is SNEGSKA (reference sequence). The CDR3 has 13 residues. CDR3 loop: CSARADLGSPLHF. The CDR3 DNA reads as TGCAGTGCTAGAGCCGACCTTGGATCACCCCTCCACTTT.

This clonotype was detected only a few times. The chain carries TRBV6-1 and TRBJ2-1, with no clear D. CDR1 and CDR2 (germline): MNHNS, SASEGT. The V gene lost 5 bases and the J gene lost 1 base, with 12 bases spanning the gap. This CDR3 spans 15 amino acids. The CDR3 DNA reads as TGTGCCAGCAGTCGCCTCCAGGAGTCCTACAATGAGCAGTTCTTC. Translation: CASSRLQESYNEQFF.

The table lists this clonotype with a few counts. A much larger clonotype is one base distant, so this may be a read error. The genes are TRBV20-1 and TRBJ2-7, with D maybe TRBD2 (5 bases). V was cut by 1 base and J by 0 bases, with 10 bases left in between. The CDR3 has 14 residues. CDR1 DFQATT and CDR2 SNEGSKA come from the germline V gene (reference sequence). This chain's CDR3 is CSARASSASYEQYF. The CDR3 DNA reads as TGCAGTGCTAGAGCCAGTAGCGCCTCCTACGAGCAGTACTTC.

This clonotype was seen at least ten times. The genes are TRBV3-1 and TRBJ2-1, with a weak D call TRBD2 (5 bases). V lost 4 bases and J 10 bases, leaving 14 bases between the germline ends. This CDR3 is built from 13 residues. Per the germline V gene, CDR1 is LGHDT and CDR2 is YNNKEL (reference sequence). The CDR3, as DNA: TGTGCCAGCAGCCGATCCTCGGGGTCAGAGCAGTTCTTC. Translation: CASSRSSGSEQFF.

In its sample, this clonotype was seen many times. The V call is TRBV7-9, the J call TRBJ2-7; D uncertain. The germline V gene has CDR1 SEHNR and CDR2 FQNEAQ (reference sequence). The CDR3 is made up of 12 amino acids. V lost 2 bases to trimming and J lost 5 bases, with 7 bases between them. The CDR3 bases are TGTGCCAGCAGCTTAACACACGACGAGCAGTACTTC. Residues: CASSLTHDEQYF.

This clonotype has just a few counts. J is TRBJ2-1 and V is TRBV2; no firm D call. Germline V gene data show CDR1 as SNHLY and CDR2 as FYNNEI. Trimming removed 6 bases from V and 10 bases from J, with 13 bases in between. This CDR3 comprises 12 residues. CDR3 DNA sequence: TGTGCCAGCAGAGGTTACCGGGTCGAGCAGTTCTTC. Its translation: CASRGYRVEQFF.

This clonotype was seen many times. The gene calls are TRBV28 and TRBJ2-7; D gene unclear. The CDR3 has 12 residues. Trimming removed 4 bases from V and 1 base from J, with 5 bases in between. Per the germline V gene, CDR1 is MDHEN and CDR2 is SYDVKM. In DNA form, the CDR3 reads TGTGCCAGCAGTTCCAGATCCTACGAGCAGTACTTC. Amino acids: CASSSRSYEQYF.

This clonotype appeared many times. The chain joins TRBV7-2 to TRBJ2-5; no reliable D call. The V gene's germline CDR1 is SGHTA and CDR2 FQGNSA. With 3 bases removed from V and 2 bases from J, the gap between germline ends came to 10 bases. The CDR3 is 14 amino acids. The CDR3 sequence is CASSFLGGQETQYF. The CDR3 nucleotides read TGTGCCAGCAGCTTCTTGGGCGGACAAGAGACCCAGTACTTC.

V and J are TRBV20-1 and TRBJ1-2; TRBD1 matches 11 bases. The CDR3 runs 15 residues. Trimming took 2 bases from V and 4 from J; bases not matched to a gene: 6. Per germline, CDR1 DFQATT and CDR2 SNEGSKA (reference sequence). The CDR3: CSARCRDRGAYGYTF. CDR3 nucleotide sequence: TGCAGTGCTAGATGCCGGGACAGGGGGGCCTATGGCTACACCTTC.

This clonotype was seen more than once but under ten times. This chain links TRBV2 with TRBJ2-4; D is ambiguous. Trimming removed 0 bases from V and 12 bases from J, with 12 bases in between. The CDR3 sequence is 13 residues long. Germline CDR1 SNHLY, CDR2 FYNNEI. The CDR3 reads CASSEASLANQYF. CDR3 nucleotides: TGTGCCAGCAGTGAAGCGAGTTTGGCAAATCAGTACTTC.

This clonotype was counted ten times or more. The genes are TRBV27 and TRBJ1-2, with D unclear. The ends were cut back, 0 bases at V and 4 bases at J, with 12 bases in the middle. This CDR3 has 15 residues. Germline CDR1 is MNHEY and CDR2 is SMNVEV (reference sequence). CDR3 sequence: CASSLSSGTGYGYTF. The DNA for the CDR3 is TGTGCCAGCAGTTTATCGTCGGGAACCGGCTATGGCTACACCTTC.

This clonotype was detected only a few times. The chain employs TRBV28 and TRBJ1-3; 7 bases align to TRBD1. After removal of 6 bases from V and 7 bases from J, the junction contained 18 bases not matched to a gene. The CDR3 length is 17 residues. Per germline, CDR1 MDHEN and CDR2 SYDVKM. CDR3 sequence: CASSNQLYTQGINTIYF. The CDR3 DNA reads as TGTGCCAGCAGCAATCAGCTTTATACACAGGGGATTAACACCATATATTTT.

J is TRBJ1-2 and V is TRBV10-1, with D tentatively TRBD1 (5 bases). The germline V and J ends were trimmed by 1 base and 7 bases, with 19 bases remaining between them. This CDR3 has 16 residues. Per the germline V gene, CDR1 is WNHNN and CDR2 is SYGVQD (reference sequence). The DNA of the CDR3 is TGCGCCAGCAGTGAGTTCCCCGGGACGGACACCCCTGGCTACACCTTC. It translates to CASSEFPGTDTPGYTF.

Regarding this clonotype: A much larger clone lies a single base off, so this may be a read error. The chain links TRBV6-2 or TRBV6-3 to TRBJ2-1; TRBD1 might be the D (6 bases). The V gene's germline CDR1 is MNHEY and CDR2 SVGEGT. The CDR3 extends over 14 amino acids. Trimming cost V 4 bases and J 10 bases, with 17 bases left between them. CDR3 sequence reads: CASSLDSGGYEQFF. CDR3 DNA: TGTGCCAGCAGTTTGGACAGCGGAGGCTACGAGCAGTTCTTC.

The rearrangement uses TRBV27 and TRBJ1-2; D uncertain. The CDR3 has 12 amino acids. Trimming removed 6 bases from V and 2 bases from J, with 7 bases in between. CDR1 is MNHEY and CDR2 is SMNVEV in the germline V gene (reference sequence). CDR3 DNA: TGTGCCAGCAGGGGAGGGAACTATGGCTACACCTTC. Its translation is CASRGGNYGYTF.

This clonotype was picked up many times. This chain connects TRBV6-1 to TRBJ2-1; 11 bases are a match to TRBD2. Germline CDR1 MNHNS, CDR2 SASEGT. Trimming took 4 bases from V and 4 from J; bases not matched to a gene: 6. The CDR3 consists of 16 residues. The CDR3, as DNA: TGTGCCAGCAGTGGGCGACTAGCGGGGATATACAATGAGCAGTTCTTC. This translates into CASSGRLAGIYNEQFF.

Regarding this clonotype: A much more abundant neighbour one base away suggests this may be a read error. V and J are TRBV5-6 and TRBJ1-2, with D unresolved. Germline loops: CDR1 SGHDT, CDR2 YYEEEE. Trimming took off 4 bases at V and 0 bases at J, with 7 bases between the two ends. The CDR3 covers 13 residues. Written as DNA, the CDR3 is TGTGCCAGCAGCCCAGACACTAACTATGGCTACACCTTC. Translating it yields CASSPDTNYGYTF.

The chain combines TRBV29-1 with TRBJ2-7; D possibly uses TRBD1 or TRBD2 (7 bases each). The germline V and J ends were trimmed by 5 bases and 3 bases, with 14 bases remaining between them. The CDR3 covers 13 residues. Per the germline V gene, CDR1 is SQVTM and CDR2 is ANQGSEA. CDR3 nucleotide sequence: TGCAGCGTTCTCGCAGGGGGGGGCTACGAGCAGTACTTC. It translates to CSVLAGGGYEQYF.

This clonotype was found a few times. The chain combines TRBV6-9 with TRBJ1-2; no clear D gene. Trimming stripped 3 bases from V and 5 bases from J, with 10 bases between. The CDR3 is 13 amino acids. Germline-derived CDR1 and CDR2 are MNHGY and SVAAGI. In DNA form, the CDR3 reads TGTGCCAGCAGTTACGAGGACGGATATGGCTACACCTTC. It specifies CASSYEDGYGYTF.

This clonotype showed up many times. The genes are TRBV20-1 and TRBJ2-1; D ambiguous. Germline-derived CDR1 and CDR2 are DFQATT and SNEGSKA (reference sequence). V was cut by 3 bases and J by 6 bases, with 18 bases left in between. CDR3 length: 15 residues. The CDR3 loop is CSASQGFLPFNEQFF. The DNA of the CDR3 is TGCAGTGCTAGCCAAGGCTTCCTACCGTTCAATGAGCAGTTCTTC.

The table lists this clonotype with many counts. The chain employs TRBV7-2 and TRBJ2-7; 9 bases are shared with TRBD2. The germline gives CDR1 SGHTA, CDR2 FQGNSA. Trimming at V came to 5 bases and at J to 3 bases, leaving 5 bases not matched to a gene. The CDR3 is 14 residues long. The CDR3 region is CASSNSGGDYEQYF. The CDR3 bases are TGTGCCAGCAGCAATAGCGGGGGAGACTACGAGCAGTACTTC.

The V call is TRBV5-4, the J call TRBJ1-2, with D maybe TRBD1 (6 bases). The germline V gene encodes CDR1 SGHNT and CDR2 YYREEE (reference sequence). CDR3 size: 13 residues. V shed 4 bases and J shed 8 bases, with 15 bases lying between them. CDR3 coding DNA: TGTGCCAGCAGCCTCAGGGGTGGTGGAGGCTACACCTTC. The encoded protein is CASSLRGGGGYTF.

The chain has TRBV12-3 or TRBV12-4 and TRBJ1-4; possibly TRBD1 for D (5 bases). CDR3 length equals 12 residues. V lost 7 bases and J lost 10, with 13 bases in between. CDR3 in amino acids: CASMTGGVKLFF. For the CDR3, the DNA is TGTGCCAGCATGACGGGGGGAGTAAAACTGTTTTTT.